This T cell receptor (beta chain) stems from a study of tumor-infiltrating lymphocytes in primary liver carcinoma. Broader study findings: Blood's top-250-clone fraction was significantly lower than that of tumors (p = 0.039).

Out of unsorted whole blood came the blood RNA, and germline DNA was extracted as well. No treatment had been given to the patients, who were chronically infected with HBV. Roughly 4.4 milliliters of peripheral blood were gathered ahead of the operation. The V end was cut by 0 bases, the J end by 0 bases, with 10 bases between. CDR3 size: 15 residues. Germline V CDR1 and CDR2: SGHNT, YYREEE (reference sequence). The researchers produced TCR beta cDNA from around 0.5 ug total RNA with a constant-region primer. Slightly modified ARM-PCR served as the procedure for the TCR beta libraries. These libraries came from three rounds of nested multiplex PCR. With TRBV1-TRBV30 forward primers and a C-beta reverse primer, the first two PCR rounds were run for around 11 cycles each. TCRdb re-analysed the multiplex PCR reads in MiXCR, keeping a single row per CDR3 protein. In the table there are 300,000 to 350,000 distinct CDR3 sequences, around three fifths of which are singletons.

To note about this clonotype: Its antigen is unidentified.

This receptor was obtained from a woman aged 25 to 39 with primary liver carcinoma and hepatitis B virus infection. Sequencing used peripheral blood. This chain connects TRBV5-4 to TRBJ2-7, with D unresolved. Here the CDR3 reads CASSLGGKSSYEQYF. CDR3 DNA sequence: TGTGCCAGCAGCTTGGGTGGGAAGAGCTCCTACGAGCAGTACTTC.